A single sample gave rise to the 8 T cell receptor beta chains below, sequenced in a study of control samples from healthy donors and cancer patients. The table came from immunoSEQ multiplex PCR; TCRdb's copy has only in-frame clones and leaves some out. The sample shows under 150,000 clones, 85% to 95% of them seen only once. Sequenced: blood. Receptors were obtained from a man aged 25 to 45 in good health.

Only one count was recorded for this clone. The chain uses TRBV27 and TRBJ1-5, with D possibly matching TRBD1 (5 bases). V gave up 5 bases and J gave up 4 bases, with 9 bases separating them. This CDR3 has 13 amino acids. Germline values: CDR1 MNHEY, CDR2 SMNVEV (reference sequence). The CDR3 coding sequence is TGTGCCAGCAGTCAACAGGAGAATCAGCCCCAGCATTTT. It is translated as CASSQQENQPQHF.

The V call is TRBV28, the J call TRBJ1-4; tentatively, D is TRBD1 (6 bases). CDR3 length: 15 residues. Germline V gene data show CDR1 as MDHEN and CDR2 as SYDVKM. V lost 2 bases to trimming and J lost 5 bases, with 12 bases between them. In DNA form, the CDR3 reads TGTGCCAGCAGTTTAGGGGACAACCTAAATGAAAAACTGTTTTTT. Translating it yields CASSLGDNLNEKLFF.

The V and J genes are TRBV4-1 and TRBJ1-5; no firm D call. V dropped 0 bases and J dropped 6 bases, with 9 bases sitting between them. The CDR3 runs to 14 residues. The V gene's germline CDR1 is MGHRA and CDR2 YSYEKL. Here the CDR3 DNA reads TGCGCCAGCAGCCAAGAAACAAACACTCAGCCCCAGCATTTT. It yields the protein CASSQETNTQPQHF.

The chain recombines TRBV27 with TRBJ2-7; possibly TRBD2 for D (7 bases). Germline V gene lookup returns CDR1 MNHEY and CDR2 SMNVEV (reference sequence). This CDR3 is 14 amino acids long. The V and J ends lost 11 bases and 0 bases respectively, with 17 bases between them. DNA for the CDR3: TGTGCCTGCCGCGGGGGCCTAAGCTCCTACGAGCAGTACTTC. Its protein product is CACRGGLSSYEQYF.

The V call is TRBV6-1, the J call TRBJ2-2; D uncertain. Germline-derived CDR1 and CDR2 are MNHNS and SASEGT. This CDR3 is 11 amino acids long. V was cut by 3 bases and J by 6 bases, with 2 bases left in between. The CDR3 sequence is CASSDAGELFF. As DNA, the CDR3 is TGTGCCAGCAGTGATGCCGGGGAGCTGTTTTTT.

This chain links TRBV29-1 with TRBJ1-1; maybe TRBD1 (5 bases). Germline CDR1 and CDR2: SQVTM and ANQGSEA. The CDR3 consists of 13 residues. V lost 6 bases, J lost 7 bases, and 18 bases lay in between. CDR3 amino acids: CSVPGERGSEAFF. CDR3 in DNA: TGCAGCGTCCCGGGGGAAAGGGGCAGTGAAGCTTTCTTT.

This rearrangement joins TRBV3-1 (or the pseudogene TRBV3-2) to TRBJ2-5, with D unresolved. Trimming took off 4 bases at V and 11 bases at J, with 17 bases between the two ends. The CDR3 has 13 residues. Germline values: CDR1 LGHDT, CDR2 YNNKEL (reference sequence). CDR3 region: CASSRYERGEQYF. CDR3 DNA: TGTGCCAGCAGCCGTTATGAGAGAGGAGAACAGTACTTC.

The chain joins TRBV27 to TRBJ2-7; D possibly corresponds to TRBD2 (5 bases). CDR3 length equals 14 residues. Germline lookup yields CDR1 MNHEY and CDR2 SMNVEV (reference sequence). V dropped 0 bases and J dropped 2 bases, with 8 bases sitting between them. CDR3 residues: CASSLSRGTYEQYF. CDR3 coding DNA: TGTGCCAGCAGTTTATCCCGGGGAACCTACGAGCAGTACTTC.